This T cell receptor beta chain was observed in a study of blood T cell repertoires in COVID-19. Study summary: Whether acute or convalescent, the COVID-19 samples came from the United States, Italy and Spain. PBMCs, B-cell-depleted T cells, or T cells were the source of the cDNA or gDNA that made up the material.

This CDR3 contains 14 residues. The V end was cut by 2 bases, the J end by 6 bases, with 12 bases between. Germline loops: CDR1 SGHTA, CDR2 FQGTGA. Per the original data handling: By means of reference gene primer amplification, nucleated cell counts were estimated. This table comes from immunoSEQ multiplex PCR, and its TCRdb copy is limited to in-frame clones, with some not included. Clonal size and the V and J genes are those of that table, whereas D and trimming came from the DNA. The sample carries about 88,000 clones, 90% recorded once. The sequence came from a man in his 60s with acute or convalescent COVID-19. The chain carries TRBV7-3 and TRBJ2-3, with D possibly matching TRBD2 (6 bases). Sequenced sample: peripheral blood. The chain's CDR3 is CASSLGLNFDTQYF. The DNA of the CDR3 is TGTGCCAGCAGCTTAGGACTAAACTTTGATACGCAGTATTTT.